One and the same sample provided the 5 T cell receptor beta chains below, sequenced in a study of T cells in Graves' hyperthyroidism and ophthalmopathy. Template material for amplifying TCR beta CDR3 regions consisted of RNA transcripts. When the TCR CDR3 underwent first-round RT-PCR, the HTBI primer set was used. TCRdb redid the calling of the multiplex PCR reads with MiXCR, one entry per CDR3 protein. The sample consists of approximately 360,000 distinct CDR3 sequences, 15% to 18% of them appearing once. The sample consisted of blood. The receptors here all came from a young woman with Graves' hyperthyroidism that later progressed to Graves' ophthalmopathy.

CDR3 region: CASSLGGLAGDNEQFF. CDR3 bases: TGTGCCAGCAGCTTGGGCGGGCTAGCGGGAGACAATGAGCAGTTCTTC. V gene TRBV5-4 combines with J gene TRBJ2-1; 10 nucleotides align to TRBD2. The J segment lost 5 bases and the V segment lost 0 bases, leaving 5 bases of the junction unmatched. The CDR3 length is 16 residues. The germline CDR1 and CDR2 sequences are SGHNT and YYREEE (reference sequence).

This clonotype showed up many times. V usage is TRBV11-3 and J usage is TRBJ2-1; D is unresolved. The length of the CDR3 is 13 residues. Per germline, CDR1 SGHNT and CDR2 YENEEA. V was shortened by 5 bases and J by 6 bases, with 11 bases between the two germline ends. CDR3: CASSPTMGNEQFF. The CDR3 DNA reads TGTGCCAGCAGCCCGACGATGGGCAATGAGCAGTTCTTC.

Points on this clonotype: A single base separates this from a much larger clone, so it may be a read error. The rearrangement joins TRBV9 to TRBJ1-1, with unresolved D. The length of the CDR3 is 14 residues. V dropped 4 bases and J dropped 10 bases, with 20 bases sitting between them. Germline V lookup: CDR1 SGDLS, CDR2 YYNGEE. The DNA for the CDR3 is TGTGCCAGCAGCCAGGTGGCTCCTGGGCCTGGAGCTTTCTTT. Residues: CASSQVAPGPGAFF.

On this clonotype: A much larger clone sits a single nucleotide away, making a read error possible. This chain connects TRBV12-3 or TRBV12-4 to TRBJ2-1, with D tentatively TRBD1 (6 bases). The CDR3 loop spans 20 amino acids. Trimming took 4 bases from V and 0 from J, leaving 25 bases between them. The CDR3, as DNA: TGTGCCAGCAGTTCTAGGCCTGGGGGCGCGAGGGTTAGCTCCTACAATGAGCAGTTCTTC. This codes for CASSSRPGGARVSSYNEQFF.

The chain has TRBV20-1 and TRBJ2-1; no clear D. This CDR3 region has 11 residues. Germline loops: CDR1 DFQATT, CDR2 SNEGSKA (reference sequence). The ends were cut back, 0 bases at V and 9 bases at J, with 6 bases in the middle. The CDR3 region has the DNA TGCAGTGCTAGAGATCAAGGTGAGCAGTTCTTC. Its protein is CSARDQGEQFF.